This entry describes one TCR beta chain. There is no known antigen for this receptor. Per-base quality was not reported, and no clone a single base away is much larger than it. PBMCs were isolated by Ficoll-Paque density gradient centrifugation. The sample is drawn from a study of T-cell memory formation after mild COVID-19 (dated by TCRdb to about 2021). About the full investigation: TCR sequence clusters from the two donors were largely donor specific. Longitudinal TCRalpha and TCRbeta repertoire sequencing tracked T-cell clones expanding and contracting after mild COVID-19 in a couple of donors. Two young, previously healthy adult volunteers, one female and one male, were included in the cohort. Findings and caveats that apply to the study as a whole: Some responding clones were detected in pre-infection memory, suggesting pre-existing cross-reactive memory T cells joined the SARS-CoV-2 response. The study covered only two mild cases, and larger cohorts including severe cases with pre-infection samples were considered necessary. Clones that contracted from day 15 to 85 showed balanced CD4/CD8 phenotypes, whereas a second wave of clones that expanded from day 15 to 37 leaned towards CD4+. The second-wave clones that peaked on day 37 were not confirmed to be SARS-CoV-2 specific. Contracting CD4+ clones were located mainly in the CM and EM memory subsets, whereas CD8+ clones were found to be enriched in EMRA.

The germline V gene encodes CDR1 LGHDT and CDR2 YNNKEL (reference sequence). For this chain, trimming is 6 bases at the V end and 5 bases at the J end, and the number of junction bases without a gene match is 6. The CDR3 contains 14 residues, cysteine and phenylalanine counted. Here the CDR3 DNA is all that survives: 42 bases in frame from base 1. The sample was run on an Illumina NovaSeq 6000. TCRalpha and TCRbeta cDNA libraries were built by 5'RACE with constant-segment primers, adding sample barcodes and unique molecular identifiers. RNA was extracted from every sample with Trizol reagent. The libraries were amplified in two PCR steps, and the second step added a second sample barcode and Illumina TruSeq adapters. The libraries were sequenced on an Illumina NovaSeq using 2 x 150 bp paired-end reads. The original methods were these. Reads were demultiplexed and collapsed into UMI-guided consensus sequences with migec v1.2.7. Using mixcr v2.1.11, UMI consensuses were aligned to TRA and TRB V and J templates and then assembled into clonotypes. Clonotypes were classified as expanded or contracted when called significant by both edgeR and NoisET, with noise models trained on biological replicates. For edgeR calls, a false discovery rate-adjusted p below 0.01 and a log2 fold-change threshold of 1 were applied. PCA with hierarchical clustering of max-normalized trajectories of the 1000 most abundant clonotypes was used as exploratory dynamics analysis. Separately sequenced CD4+ and CD8+ repertoires were used to assign a CD4 or CD8 phenotype to each responding clone. The public reads were reprocessed in TCRdb via fastp at Q25 and MiXCR, keeping in-frame beta chains. For every CDR3 protein sequence, its rows merge into one entry that carries the most common genes and DNA. The V and J calls shown here were made by TCRdb, not taken from the authors' results. This sample has about 560,000 distinct CDR3 sequences in its table, and 20% to 25% of those were observed once. The ten largest make up approximately 8.4% of the sample.

The sequence links TRBV3-1 to TRBJ1-2; TRBD1 matches 10 bases in the middle. Sample: PBMCs or a T cell subset sorted from them (not recorded which). This TCR derives from an adult woman who had mild COVID-19 (a few samples of this study predate the infection). The sample titles of this study are shuffled in the database, so cell type and time point are left out; the donor was told from shared clones. The encoded CDR3 is CASSGQGVGYGYTF. The DNA sequence is as follows: TGTGCCAGCAGTGGACAGGGGGTCGGGTATGGCTACACCTTC.